This TCR beta chain was captured in a study of blood T cells in healthy people across ages. Broader study findings: The authors considered diversity estimates from one million T cells to be underestimates. Fewer expanded clones and more diversity marked long-lived versus aged donors.

This clonotype was counted a few times. What it binds is unknown. CDR1 is DFQATT and CDR2 is SNEGSKA in the germline V gene (reference sequence). This CDR3 has 12 amino acids. V gave up 3 bases and J gave up 8 bases, with 11 bases separating them. Together with a sample-barcoded 5' primer, a J-beta primer mix was included in a second PCR lasting about 6 to 11 cycles. Each cDNA was tagged by a template-switch adaptor containing 12 random nucleotides. MiXCR was run by TCRdb on the 5' RACE reads, yielding one entry per CDR3 protein. The data show 1.5 million to 2 million distinct CDR3 sequences, roughly 49% seen once.

V gene TRBV20-1 combines with J gene TRBJ2-1; D is ambiguous. The sequence derives from a woman in her thirties or forties in good health. The sample taken for sequencing was blood. The CDR3 DNA sequence: TGCAGTGCTAGGGTACTATCCGATGAGCAGTTCTTC. It is translated as CSARVLSDEQFF.